The 18 T cell receptor beta chains below all came from one sample that was sequenced in a study of a mutant IDH1 vaccine in newly diagnosed glioma. Time point reported: week 47, end of study. A single vaccine dose contained 300 ug of mutant IDH1 20-mer peptide, and topical imiquimod was used with it. These receptors have no known antigen. The assay was immunoSEQ multiplex PCR, and TCRdb's table has in-frame clones only and misses some. The data show 35,000 to 40,000 clones, roughly 70% seen once. The specimen comprised PBMCs, sampled from a glioma patient whose treatment included an IDH1 peptide vaccine. The receptors were gathered from a man in his forties or fifties with glioma.

The chain joins TRBV6-5 to TRBJ1-6; D is undetermined. The CDR3 is 15 residues long. The V end lost 7 bases, the J end lost 9 bases, and 19 bases lay between the germline ends. The V gene's germline CDR1 is MNHEY and CDR2 SVGAGI. The CDR3 DNA is TGTGCCAGCACCCGTATCCCTCCCGGCGGTTCACCCCTCCACTTT. Its protein product is CASTRIPPGGSPLHF.

The chain has TRBV15 and TRBJ1-5; 8 nucleotides match TRBD1. Germline CDR1 LNHNV, CDR2 YYDKDF (reference sequence). Trimming cost V 7 bases and J 0 bases; bases outside gene matches: 14. The CDR3 loop spans 18 amino acids. The CDR3 DNA sequence: TGTGCCACCAACAGGGGGGACAGCGGACTATATAGCAATCAGCCCCAGCATTTT. Protein product: CATNRGDSGLYSNQPQHF.

This clone has more than one count but fewer than ten. This chain links TRBV29-1 with TRBJ2-7; 8 bases are a match to TRBD2. V shed 5 bases, J shed 7 bases, and the junction held 16 bases outside the gene matches. CDR1 SQVTM and CDR2 ANQGSEA come from the germline V gene. The CDR3 has 15 amino acids. The CDR3: CSVLSGGPLTREQYF. The CDR3 DNA reads TGCAGCGTTTTAAGCGGGGGTCCCCTGACGAGGGAGCAGTACTTC.

J is TRBJ1-2 and V is TRBV6-5, with unresolved D. Trimming shortened V by 5 bases and J by 7 bases, and 14 bases separated the two germline ends. Germline assignment: CDR1 MNHEY and CDR2 SVGAGI. The length of the CDR3 is 13 residues. The CDR3 is CASSRIPGVGYTF. The DNA for the CDR3 is TGTGCCAGCAGTCGAATACCGGGCGTTGGCTACACCTTC.

This chain links TRBV7-8 with TRBJ2-1; perhaps TRBD1 as D (5 bases). The V end lost 1 base, the J end lost 7 bases, and 11 bases lay between the germline ends. This CDR3 region has 14 residues. Germline loops: CDR1 SGHVS, CDR2 FQNEAQ. CDR3: CASSLEAGPNEQFF. CDR3 sequence (DNA): TGTGCCAGCAGCTTAGAGGCAGGGCCAAATGAGCAGTTCTTC.

DNA of the CDR3: TGTGCCAGCAGCCAAGGACTAGGCGGAAAATCTTACAATGAGCAGTTCTTC. It is translated as CASSQGLGGKSYNEQFF. The J gene is TRBJ2-1, the V gene TRBV14; maybe TRBD2 (6 bases). The CDR3 consists of 17 residues. Germline V gene lookup returns CDR1 SGHDN and CDR2 FVKESK. Trimming stripped 1 base from V and 4 bases from J, with 17 bases between. Full variable domain (outside the CDR3, taken from reference TRBV14 and TRBJ2-1): EAGVTQFPSHSVIEKGQTVTLRCDPISGHDNLYWYRRVMGKEIKFLLHFVKESKQDESGMPNNRFLAERTGGTYSTLKVQPAELEDSGVYFCASSQGLGGKSYNEQFFGPGTRLTVL.

This chain joins TRBV18 and TRBJ1-1; D gene uncertain. Trimming took 1 base from V and 1 from J, leaving 16 bases between them. The CDR3 extends over 17 amino acids. Per germline, CDR1 KGHSH and CDR2 LQKENI. The CDR3 protein is CASSPRQGFGENTEAFF. In DNA, the CDR3 is TGTGCCAGCTCACCACGTCAAGGTTTCGGCGAGAACACTGAAGCTTTCTTT.

V is TRBV27 and J is TRBJ1-3, with a tentative D call TRBD1 (5 bases). The CDR3 extends over 15 amino acids. V was pared by 2 bases and J by 3 bases, with 11 bases between. The germline CDR1 and CDR2 sequences are MNHEY and SMNVEV (reference sequence). The CDR3 coding sequence is TGTGCCAGCAGTTTACAGGGTCTGAGTGGAAACACCATATATTTT. This encodes CASSLQGLSGNTIYF.

The chain recombines TRBV18 with TRBJ2-3; D is perhaps TRBD2 (5 bases). V lost 6 bases, J lost 0 bases, and 16 bases lay in between. The CDR3 sequence is 16 residues long. Germline lookup yields CDR1 KGHSH and CDR2 LQKENI. The CDR3 is CASSQTREQSTDTQYF. The CDR3 DNA reads TGTGCCAGCTCCCAAACCCGGGAACAAAGCACAGATACGCAGTATTTT.

A word on this clone: The same CDR3 can be traced to other DNA sequences in this sample. The CDR3, as DNA: TGCGCCAGCAGCTTGGTACCAGGGGGTTTTGGCACTGAAGCTTTCTTT. This translates into CASSLVPGGFGTEAFF. This chain joins TRBV5-1 and TRBJ1-1, with 7 bases lining up with TRBD1. The CDR3 spans 16 residues. Germline V gene lookup returns CDR1 SGHRS and CDR2 YFSETQ. V dropped 0 bases and J dropped 4; count of bases not matched to a gene: 9.

Only a few counts were recorded for this clone. V usage is TRBV4-3 and J usage is TRBJ1-2; D ambiguous. Germline V gene sequence: CDR1 LGHNA, CDR2 YSLEER. V lost 0 bases and J 6 bases, leaving 11 bases between the germline ends. CDR3 length: 14 amino acids. The CDR3 DNA is TGCGCCAGCAGCCAAGATTGGGCAGCAGATGGCTACACCTTC. It specifies CASSQDWAADGYTF.

This chain links TRBV11-3 with TRBJ2-7; 7 bases match TRBD2. The CDR3 is made up of 15 amino acids. V lost 1 base and J lost 0; bases outside the gene matches: 3. In germline, CDR1 is SGHNT, CDR2 YENEEA. In DNA, the CDR3 is TGTGCCAGCAGCTTAGGCGGGGAGGGCTCCTACGAGCAGTACGTC. Protein: CASSLGGEGSYEQYV.

The chain joins TRBV5-4 to TRBJ1-1; the D is unclear. Germline CDR1 is SGHNT and CDR2 is YYREEE (reference sequence). CDR3 size: 13 residues. V lost 1 base, J lost 5 bases, and 9 bases lay in between. CDR3 region: CASSLPVGTEAFF. The CDR3 DNA sequence: TGTGCCAGCAGCTTGCCGGTAGGGACTGAAGCTTTCTTT.

The chain is built from TRBV25-1 and TRBJ1-2, with D tentatively TRBD1 (5 bases). The CDR3 spans 13 residues. V was cut by 2 bases and J by 6 bases, with 10 bases left in between. CDR1 and CDR2 (germline): MGHDK, SYGVNS. CDR3 protein: CASSEMGGDGYTF. CDR3 DNA sequence: TGTGCCAGCAGTGAAATGGGGGGAGATGGCTACACCTTC.

CDR3 in DNA: TGTGCCAGCAGTTACGGGGCCGAGCTTTACGAGCAGTACTTC. This encodes CASSYGAELYEQYF. The rearrangement joins TRBV6-5 to TRBJ2-7; the D gene is possibly TRBD1 (5 bases). With 2 bases removed from V and 4 bases from J, the gap between germline ends came to 12 bases. Germline CDR1 reads MNHEY; CDR2 reads SVGAGI. The CDR3 is made up of 14 amino acids.

J is TRBJ1-3 and V is TRBV27; D gene uncertain. This CDR3 region has 13 residues. Germline CDR1 MNHEY, CDR2 SMNVEV (reference sequence). Trimming took 8 bases from V and 0 from J, leaving 8 bases between them. The CDR3 here is CASGDNSGNTIYF. DNA for the CDR3: TGTGCCAGCGGTGACAACTCTGGAAACACCATATATTTT.

The rearrangement links TRBV11-3 to TRBJ1-2; maybe TRBD1 (5 bases). Germline CDR1 reads SGHNT; CDR2 reads YENEEA. This CDR3 comprises 14 residues. Deletions cut 3 bases from V and 2 bases from J, with 10 bases between. The CDR3 spells CASSFLGPNYGYTF. CDR3 nucleotide sequence: TGTGCCAGCAGCTTTTTGGGACCAAACTATGGCTACACCTTC.

V and J are TRBV7-9 and TRBJ2-1; unclear D gene. Germline loops: CDR1 SEHNR, CDR2 FQNEAQ (reference sequence). The germline V and J ends were trimmed by 5 bases and 5 bases, with 10 bases remaining between them. The CDR3 has 13 amino acids. The CDR3 nucleotides are TGTGCCAGCAGCACCGGACGCAACAATGAGCAGTTCTTC. Its protein is CASSTGRNNEQFF.